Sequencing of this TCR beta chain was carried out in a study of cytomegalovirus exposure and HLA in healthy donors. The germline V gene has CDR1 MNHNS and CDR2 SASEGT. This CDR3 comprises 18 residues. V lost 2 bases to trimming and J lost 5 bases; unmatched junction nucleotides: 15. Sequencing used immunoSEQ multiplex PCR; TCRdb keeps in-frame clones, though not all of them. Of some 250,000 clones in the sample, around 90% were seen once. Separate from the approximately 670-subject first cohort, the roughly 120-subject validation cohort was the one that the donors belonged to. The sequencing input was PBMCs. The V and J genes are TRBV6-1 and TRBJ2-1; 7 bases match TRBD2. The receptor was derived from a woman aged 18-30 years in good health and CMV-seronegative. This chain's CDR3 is CASSEYGGGTPTNNEQFF. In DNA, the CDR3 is TGTGCCAGCAGTGAATATGGGGGGGGGACTCCCACTAACAATGAGCAGTTCTTC.